Below, 6 T cell receptor beta chains from the same sample are listed, as sequenced in a study of T cell responses to AZD1222 COVID-19 vaccine. The protocol was immunoSEQ multiplex PCR, while the TCRdb copy is restricted to in-frame clones and leaves out a portion. The sample records about 120,000 clones, 70% to 90% being singletons. Sample: peripheral blood, taken on day 0 of AZD1222 vaccination. The receptors originated from an adult in good health.

The V call is TRBV11-2, the J call TRBJ1-3; D may be TRBD1 (5 bases). Germline CDR1 SGHAT, CDR2 FQNNGV. This CDR3 has 15 amino acids. The V and J ends lost 2 bases and 4 bases respectively, with 12 bases between them. CDR3: CASSLSGTQGNTIYF. The CDR3 nucleotides read TGTGCCAGCAGCTTATCCGGGACGCAGGGAAACACCATATATTTT.

The rearrangement joins TRBV6-2 or TRBV6-3 to TRBJ2-2; 8 positions match TRBD2. The CDR3 covers 13 residues. Germline V gene data show CDR1 as MNHEY and CDR2 as SVGEGT. V was pared by 6 bases and J by 6 bases, with 3 bases of the junction left unmatched. The CDR3 nucleotides are TGTGCCAGCAGCGGGAGGGCGGCCGGGGAGCTGTTTTTT. This translates into CASSGRAAGELFF.

This chain connects TRBV7-9 to TRBJ2-1; 7 bases match TRBD1. Germline trimming cut 5 bases from V and 0 bases from J; bases unmatched to any gene: 4. Germline values: CDR1 SEHNR, CDR2 FQNEAQ (reference sequence). There are 15 residues in the CDR3. CDR3 residues: CASSARGSSYNEQFF. As DNA, the CDR3 is TGTGCCAGCAGCGCCAGGGGGAGCTCCTACAATGAGCAGTTCTTC.

The rearrangement links TRBV11-3 to TRBJ2-1; 12 bases match TRBD2. The junction had 7 bases not matched to a gene; V was cut back by 5 bases and J by 5 bases. CDR1 SGHNT and CDR2 YENEEA come from the germline V gene. This CDR3 comprises 16 residues. DNA for the CDR3: TGTGCCAGCAGCCCTCAGACTAGCGGGAGTCACAATGAGCAGTTCTTC. Residues: CASSPQTSGSHNEQFF.

A single count supports this clone. The rearrangement uses TRBV15 and TRBJ1-3; D is unresolved. The germline gives CDR1 LNHNV, CDR2 YYDKDF (reference sequence). There are 13 residues in the CDR3. Trimming took off 1 base at V and 4 bases at J, with 5 bases between the two ends. The CDR3 spells CATSRVGGNTIYF. DNA of the CDR3: TGTGCCACCAGCAGAGTCGGCGGAAACACCATATATTTT.

The V call is TRBV27, the J call TRBJ1-4; 9 positions agree with TRBD1. The germline V gene has CDR1 MNHEY and CDR2 SMNVEV (reference sequence). The CDR3 is made up of 18 amino acids. V lost 5 bases to trimming and J lost 4 bases; unmatched junction nucleotides: 14. The CDR3 region has the DNA TGTGCCAGCAGTCATCTCCGTTCTACAGGGGGCATTAATGAAAAACTGTTTTTT. It codes for CASSHLRSTGGINEKLFF.